One TCR beta chain is described in this entry. Antigen: not known. From the germline J gene comes the end of the CDR3, since the read stops 3 residues before it. CDR1 is SGHTA, CDR2 FQGNSA, per germline. This CDR3 comprises 13 residues. The V and J ends lost 1 base and 5 bases respectively, with 8 bases between them. Patients and controls were mostly of Caucasian heritage. This sample was taken from a study of T cell clonality in common variable immunodeficiency. General study points: Shared TCRbeta clones were fewer between CVID subjects than controls. Fewer deletions and N-nucleotide insertions were reportedly seen in common variable immunodeficiency TCR beta sequences.

TCRdb's copy holds only in-frame clones and misses some; the assay was immunoSEQ multiplex PCR. The sample includes roughly 20,000 clones, none of them occurring once. The V and J genes are TRBV7-2 and TRBJ1-1; no reliable D call. The receptor's source is a human donor with common variable immunodeficiency. The sample taken for sequencing was peripheral blood mononuclear cells. The CDR3 spells CASSLGIGTEAFF. Partial CDR3 DNA: TGTGCCAGCAGCTTAGGAATAGGGACTGAA. The full variable domain, completed using reference TRBV7-2 and TRBJ1-1, is GAGVSQSPSNKVTEKGKDVELRCDPISGHTALYWYRQSLGQGLEFLIYFQGNSAPDKSGLPSDRFSAERTGGSVSTLTIQRTQQEDSAVYLCASSLGIGTEAFFGQGTRLTVV.